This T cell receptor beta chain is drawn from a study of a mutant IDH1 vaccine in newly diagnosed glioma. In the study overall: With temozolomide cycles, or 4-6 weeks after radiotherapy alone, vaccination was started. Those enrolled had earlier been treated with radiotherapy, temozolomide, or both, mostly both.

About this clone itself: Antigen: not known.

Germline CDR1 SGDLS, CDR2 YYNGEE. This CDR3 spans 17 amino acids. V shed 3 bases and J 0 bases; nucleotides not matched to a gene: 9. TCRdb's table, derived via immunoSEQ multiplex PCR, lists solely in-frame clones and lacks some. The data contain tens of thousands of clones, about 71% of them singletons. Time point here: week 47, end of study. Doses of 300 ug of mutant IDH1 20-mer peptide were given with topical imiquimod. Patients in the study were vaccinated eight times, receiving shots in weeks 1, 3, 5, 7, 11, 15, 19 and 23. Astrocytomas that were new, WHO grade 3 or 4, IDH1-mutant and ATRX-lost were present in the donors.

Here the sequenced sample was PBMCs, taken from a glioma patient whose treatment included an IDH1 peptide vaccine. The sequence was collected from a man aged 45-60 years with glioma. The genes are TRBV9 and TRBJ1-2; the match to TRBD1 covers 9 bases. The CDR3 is CASSASRTGAPNYGYTF. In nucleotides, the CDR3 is TGTGCCAGCAGCGCCTCTCGGACAGGGGCCCCTAACTATGGCTACACCTTC.